The 20 T cell receptor beta chains below all came from one sample that was sequenced in a study of T cells after posttransplantation cyclophosphamide. The data were produced by immunoSEQ multiplex PCR, yet TCRdb's version contains in-frame clones alone and is incomplete. The data show roughly 19,000 clones, less than 80% seen once. Cyclophosphamide on days +3 and +4 followed busulfan-fludarabine conditioning and a marrow graft. Material: PBMCs, obtained after an allogeneic stem cell transplant with post-transplant cyclophosphamide. All receptors come from a male patient between 25 and 39 years old who received an allogeneic stem cell transplant from a related donor, was CMV-positive, and had acute GVHD only. Some of the T cells may derive from the graft donor.

V usage is TRBV6-6 and J usage is TRBJ1-5; 10 bases are shared with TRBD1. The CDR3 runs 16 residues. CDR1 is MNHNY, CDR2 SVGAGI, per germline (reference sequence). V was clipped by 4 bases and J by 5 bases; unmatched bases: 8. The CDR3 DNA sequence: TGTGCCAGCAGTTCCTCGGACAGGGGGGGTTATCAGCCCCAGCATTTT. It is translated as CASSSSDRGGYQPQHF.

CDR3 coding DNA: TGTGCCAGCAGCTTATCGACAGGGACTTATGGCTACACCTTC. Its translation: CASSLSTGTYGYTF. This chain connects TRBV11-2 to TRBJ1-2, with 7 bases aligning to TRBD1. The CDR3 sequence is 14 residues long. Germline CDR1 is SGHAT and CDR2 is FQNNGV. V shed 2 bases and J 5 bases; nucleotides not matched to a gene: 5.

The V and J genes are TRBV9 and TRBJ2-3, with 10 bases lining up with TRBD1. The CDR3 has 17 amino acids. Trimming removed 3 bases from V and 3 bases from J; junction bases left unmatched: 10. Germline CDR1 is SGDLS and CDR2 is YYNGEE. CDR3: CASSGDPTGGKTDTQYF. The DNA of the CDR3 is TGTGCCAGCAGCGGCGACCCGACAGGGGGCAAAACAGATACGCAGTATTTT.

V gene TRBV5-1 combines with J gene TRBJ1-1; D is unresolved. Germline V lookup: CDR1 SGHRS, CDR2 YFSETQ. The CDR3 loop spans 15 amino acids. Trimming removed 0 bases at V and 3 bases at J, with 12 bases between. CDR3 protein: CASSLVAGGHTEAFF. The CDR3 DNA reads TGCGCCAGCAGCTTGGTCGCGGGAGGGCACACTGAAGCTTTCTTT.

CDR3 in amino acids: CASSERGFTF. For the CDR3, the DNA is TGTGCCAGCAGCGAGCGTGGATTCACCTTC. The chain uses TRBV28 and TRBJ1-2; D ambiguous. Germline V lookup: CDR1 MDHEN, CDR2 SYDVKM. This CDR3 is built from 10 residues. Trimming removed 6 bases at V and 13 bases at J, with 12 bases between.

The chain links TRBV7-2 to TRBJ1-4; D gene uncertain. Trimming took off 2 bases at V and 3 bases at J, with 10 bases between the two ends. Germline lookup yields CDR1 SGHTA and CDR2 FQGNSA. The CDR3 has 15 amino acids. The CDR3 region is CASSLPGSANEKLFF. The CDR3 nucleotides read TGTGCCAGCAGCTTACCGGGTTCTGCTAATGAAAAACTGTTTTTT.

The genes are TRBV7-9 and TRBJ1-2, with 9 bases lining up with TRBD1. The CDR3 contains 15 residues. The ends lost 5 bases at V and 5 bases at J; junction bases unmatched: 9. Germline values: CDR1 SEHNR, CDR2 FQNEAQ (reference sequence). CDR3 sequence reads: CASSDGTGREYGYTF. The CDR3 DNA follows: TGTGCCAGCAGCGACGGGACAGGGAGGGAGTATGGCTACACCTTC.

The J gene is TRBJ2-7, the V gene TRBV2, with 10 nucleotides matching TRBD1. This CDR3 has 13 residues. Germline values: CDR1 SNHLY, CDR2 FYNNEI. The V and J ends lost 6 bases and 4 bases, in that order; junction bases with no gene match: 3. The CDR3 loop reads CASSRDRGYEQYF. The CDR3 DNA reads as TGTGCCAGCAGCCGGGACAGGGGATACGAGCAGTACTTC.

The chain has TRBV7-2 and TRBJ1-3; D gene uncertain. CDR3 length equals 16 residues. Between the trimmed V and J ends, which lost 1 base and 0 bases, there was a span of 10 bases. From germline, CDR1 is SGHTA and CDR2 FQGNSA. The CDR3 region has the DNA TGTGCCAGCAGCTTAGTTGGCGGCCCCTCTGGAAACACCATATATTTT. Its translation is CASSLVGGPSGNTIYF. The full variable domain, its missing parts supplied by reference TRBV7-2 and TRBJ1-3, is GAGVSQSPSNKVTEKGKDVELRCDPISGHTALYWYRQSLGQGLEFLIYFQGNSAPDKSGLPSDRFSAERTGGSVSTLTIQRTQQEDSAVYLCASSLVGGPSGNTIYFGEGSWLTVV.

This chain connects TRBV7-2 to TRBJ1-6; no clear D gene. This CDR3 has 15 residues. With 5 bases removed from V and 7 bases from J, the gap between germline ends came to 15 bases. Germline CDR1 is SGHTA and CDR2 is FQGNSA. CDR3 loop: CASSSRPAENSPLHF. CDR3 DNA: TGTGCCAGCAGCAGCCGGCCGGCGGAAAATTCACCCCTCCACTTT.

At least ten counts were recorded for this clone. The chain links TRBV27 to TRBJ1-3; D possibly corresponds to TRBD1 (5 bases). The length of the CDR3 is 13 residues. With 5 bases removed from V and 4 bases from J, the gap between germline ends came to 9 bases. Germline V gene lookup returns CDR1 MNHEY and CDR2 SMNVEV (reference sequence). In DNA form, the CDR3 reads TGTGCCAGCAGTGCCAACAGGGGAAACACCATATATTTT. This sequence encodes CASSANRGNTIYF.

The chain combines TRBV6-1 with TRBJ1-5; TRBD1 aligns across 7 bases. V was pared by 2 bases and J by 4 bases, with 5 bases of the junction left unmatched. The CDR3 contains 15 residues. The germline gives CDR1 MNHNS, CDR2 SASEGT. In DNA form, the CDR3 reads TGTGCCAGCAGTGAAACGGGACAGAGGAATCAGCCCCAGCATTTT. Protein: CASSETGQRNQPQHF.

This chain joins TRBV9 and TRBJ2-7; 9 bases map to TRBD1. J gave up 2 bases and V 4 bases, and 4 bases lay outside the gene matches. The germline V gene encodes CDR1 SGDLS and CDR2 YYNGEE. This CDR3 has 14 residues. This chain's CDR3 is CASSLGQGPYEQYF. In DNA, the CDR3 is TGTGCCAGCAGCTTAGGACAGGGGCCCTACGAGCAGTACTTC.

V is TRBV7-2 and J is TRBJ2-7; TRBD1 matches at 9 bases. After removal of 5 bases from V and 7 bases from J, the junction contained 9 bases not matched to a gene. The length of the CDR3 is 14 residues. CDR1 and CDR2 from the germline V gene are SGHTA and FQGNSA. CDR3: CASSIGQGSGEQYF. The CDR3 nucleotides read TGTGCCAGCAGCATAGGACAGGGGTCGGGTGAGCAGTACTTC.

The rearrangement uses TRBV7-2 and TRBJ2-7, with no clear D. This CDR3 is built from 14 residues. Germline assignment: CDR1 SGHTA and CDR2 FQGNSA. Trimming took 4 bases from V and 2 from J, leaving 12 bases between them. The CDR3 bases are TGTGCCAGCAGCTCGCGCAAAGATCCCTACGAGCAGTACTTC. Translation gives CASSSRKDPYEQYF.

In its sample, this clone was seen a few times. The CDR3: CASSLLGGGYTF. The DNA for the CDR3 is TGTGCCAGCAGCTTACTAGGGGGCGGCTACACCTTC. The chain employs TRBV7-2 and TRBJ1-2; 7 nucleotides align to TRBD1. V was clipped by 2 bases and J by 8 bases; unmatched bases: 2. This CDR3 region has 12 residues. CDR1 SGHTA and CDR2 FQGNSA come from the germline V gene.

This chain joins TRBV7-6 and TRBJ2-6; 16 nucleotides line up with TRBD2. With V trimmed by 5 bases and J by 2 bases, 6 bases remained unmatched. This CDR3 is built from 19 residues. The germline V gene encodes CDR1 SGHVS and CDR2 FNYEAQ. The chain's CDR3 is CASSLFGTSGGAGANVLTF. The CDR3 bases are TGTGCCAGCAGCCTATTCGGGACTAGCGGGGGGGCTGGGGCCAACGTCCTGACTTTC.

The rearrangement joins TRBV4-1 to TRBJ1-2; the D gene is possibly TRBD1 (5 bases). Germline V gene data show CDR1 as MGHRA and CDR2 as YSYEKL. This CDR3 contains 14 residues. Deletions cut 3 bases from V and 0 bases from J, with 8 bases between. CDR3 coding DNA: TGCGCCAGCAGCCAGGAAGGGGCTAACTATGGCTACACCTTC. Translation: CASSQEGANYGYTF.

This clone was observed once. V gene TRBV27 combines with J gene TRBJ1-2; D remains unclear. The CDR3 runs to 15 residues. V was clipped by 3 bases and J by 6 bases, with 17 bases between them. CDR1 and CDR2 from the germline V gene are MNHEY and SMNVEV (reference sequence). CDR3 in amino acids: CASSLTGELGNGYTF. The DNA for the CDR3 is TGTGCCAGCAGTTTGACCGGGGAACTAGGGAATGGCTACACCTTC.

This sequence joins TRBV29-1 and TRBJ2-5; perhaps TRBD2 as D (6 bases). Germline V gene sequence: CDR1 SQVTM, CDR2 ANQGSEA. The CDR3 loop spans 13 amino acids. V was clipped by 6 bases and J by 1 base, with 12 bases between them. CDR3 residues: CSVRLGGQETQYF. The CDR3 DNA reads TGCAGCGTGAGACTCGGGGGCCAAGAGACCCAGTACTTC.